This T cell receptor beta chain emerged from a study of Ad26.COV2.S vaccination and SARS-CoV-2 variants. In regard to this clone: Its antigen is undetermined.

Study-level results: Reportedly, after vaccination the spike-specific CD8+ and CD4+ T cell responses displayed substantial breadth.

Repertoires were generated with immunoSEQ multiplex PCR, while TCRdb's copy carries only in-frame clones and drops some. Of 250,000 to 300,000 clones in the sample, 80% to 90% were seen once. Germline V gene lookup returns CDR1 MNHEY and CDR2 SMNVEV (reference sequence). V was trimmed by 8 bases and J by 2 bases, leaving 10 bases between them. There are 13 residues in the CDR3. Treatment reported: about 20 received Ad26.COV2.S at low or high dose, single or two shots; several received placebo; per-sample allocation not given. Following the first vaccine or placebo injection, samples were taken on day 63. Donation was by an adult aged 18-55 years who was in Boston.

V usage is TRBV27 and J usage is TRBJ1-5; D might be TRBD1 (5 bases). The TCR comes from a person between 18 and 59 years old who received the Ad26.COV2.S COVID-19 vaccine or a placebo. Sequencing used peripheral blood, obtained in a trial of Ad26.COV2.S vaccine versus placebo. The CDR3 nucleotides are TGTGCCAGCTGGACAAGCGGCAATCAGCCCCAGCATTTT. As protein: CASWTSGNQPQHF.